The 32 T cell receptor beta chains below all came from one sample that was sequenced in a study of CD8 T cells in ankylosing spondylitis. TCRdb called the 5' RACE reads again in MiXCR, with one record for every CDR3 protein. Among a few hundred thousand distinct CDR3 sequences listed, under 14% were seen once. The material sequenced was blood, either unsorted or a sorted T cell fraction (not recorded which). These TCRs come from a female donor with ankylosing spondylitis or in good health (not recorded which).

This clonotype was detected ten times or more. The chain couples TRBV6-5 to TRBJ2-1, with TRBD1 matching over 11 bases. After removal of 0 bases from V and 6 bases from J, the junction contained 4 bases not matched to a gene. Germline lookup yields CDR1 MNHEY and CDR2 SVGAGI. The CDR3 totals 16 residues. The CDR3 DNA is TGTGCCAGCAGTTACTCGAGGGGGACAGGGGGCAATGAGCAGTTCTTC. Encoded protein: CASSYSRGTGGNEQFF.

This clonotype has ten or more counts. This chain links TRBV15 with TRBJ2-1; D is uncertain. The CDR3 covers 17 residues. CDR1 is LNHNV and CDR2 is YYDKDF in the germline V gene (reference sequence). Trimming took off 0 bases at V and 4 bases at J, with 16 bases between the two ends. In nucleotides, the CDR3 is TGTGCCACCAGCAGAGATAAGAATGTCCGCCGTTACAATGAGCAGTTCTTC. This codes for CATSRDKNVRRYNEQFF. Supplemented by reference TRBV15 and TRBJ2-1, the full variable domain reads DAMVIQNPRYQVTQFGKPVTLSCSQTLNHNVMYWYQQKSSQAPKLLFHYYDKDFNNEADTPDNFQSRRPNTSFCFLDIRSPGLGDTAMYLCATSRDKNVRRYNEQFFGPGTRLTVL.

This clonotype was seen at least ten times. This chain connects TRBV20-1 to TRBJ2-3; unclear D gene. V lost 3 bases and J 5 bases, leaving 15 bases between the germline ends. The V gene's germline CDR1 is DFQATT and CDR2 SNEGSKA (reference sequence). This CDR3 is 14 amino acids long. CDR3 bases: TGCAGTGCTAGTCCCCCGCGGAGTGGAGATACGCAGTATTTT. This encodes CSASPPRSGDTQYF.

This clonotype was recorded at least ten times. This chain joins TRBV7-7 and TRBJ2-2; tentative D call: TRBD2 (6 bases). V shed 4 bases and J shed 6 bases, with 12 bases lying between them. The CDR3 has 14 amino acids. From germline, CDR1 is SSHAT and CDR2 FNYEAQ (reference sequence). Written as DNA, the CDR3 is TGTGCCAGCAGCTATTCGGGAGTGGCCGGGGAGCTGTTTTTT. Translating it yields CASSYSGVAGELFF.

This clonotype was detected only a few times. V usage is TRBV4-2 and J usage is TRBJ1-2, with D possibly TRBD1 on 5 matching bases. Trimming stripped 0 bases from V and 4 bases from J, with 15 bases between. The CDR3 extends over 16 amino acids. Germline V gene sequence: CDR1 LGHNA, CDR2 YNFKEQ. The CDR3 sequence: CASSQDASGRVYGYTF. In nucleotides, the CDR3 is TGTGCCAGCAGCCAAGATGCTTCGGGCAGGGTCTATGGCTACACCTTC.

Ten or more counts support this clonotype. The V gene is TRBV29-1, the J gene TRBJ1-1; possibly TRBD1 for D (6 bases). The CDR3 is 14 residues long. CDR1 and CDR2 from the germline V gene are SQVTM and ANQGSEA. Trimming removed 4 bases at V and 4 bases at J, with 16 bases between. Written as DNA, the CDR3 is TGCAGCGTTGGGTTGGGGGGGGCTGGCACTGAAGCTTTCTTT. Protein product: CSVGLGGAGTEAFF.

A remark on this clonotype: A single base separates this from a much larger clone, so it may be a read error. The chain is built from TRBV20-1 and TRBJ2-1; the D gene is possibly TRBD2 (5 bases). Germline V gives CDR1 DFQATT, CDR2 SNEGSKA (reference sequence). The CDR3 spans 15 residues. V was trimmed by 3 bases and J by 4 bases, leaving 16 bases between them. CDR3: CSASTGGLRYNEQFF. For the CDR3, the DNA is TGCAGTGCTAGCACTGGCGGGCTGAGGTACAATGAGCAGTTCTTC.

This clonotype was detected ten times or more. This rearrangement joins TRBV9 to TRBJ2-1, with D possibly being TRBD2 (7 bases). Trimming took 4 bases from V and 1 from J, leaving 15 bases between them. The CDR3 covers 16 residues. Germline V CDR1 and CDR2: SGDLS, YYNGEE. The CDR3 loop reads CASSFWGGESYNEQFF. As DNA, the CDR3 is TGTGCCAGCAGCTTCTGGGGGGGCGAATCCTACAATGAGCAGTTCTTC. Full variable domain (outside the CDR3, taken from reference TRBV9 and TRBJ2-1): DSGVTQTPKHLITATGQRVTLRCSPRSGDLSVYWYQQSLDQGLQFLIQYYNGEERAKGNILERFSAQQFPDLHSELNLSSLELGDSALYFCASSFWGGESYNEQFFGPGTRLTVL.

This clonotype was seen at least ten times. The chain couples TRBV20-1 to TRBJ2-7; a weak D match, TRBD1 (5 bases). Per germline, CDR1 DFQATT and CDR2 SNEGSKA (reference sequence). The CDR3 is made up of 13 amino acids. V was clipped by 1 base and J by 7 bases, with 14 bases between them. CDR3 loop: CSARADTAGEQYF. CDR3 bases: TGCAGTGCTAGAGCGGACACGGCCGGAGAGCAGTACTTC.

This clonotype was counted only a few times. CDR3 nucleotide sequence: TGTGCCAGCAGCTTGGGCCGGGACAGGGGGAATGAGCAGTTCTTC. Amino acids: CASSLGRDRGNEQFF. The V gene is TRBV5-4, the J gene TRBJ2-1, with 11 bases matching TRBD1. Germline V gives CDR1 SGHNT, CDR2 YYREEE (reference sequence). This CDR3 comprises 15 residues. The V gene end was trimmed by 0 bases and the J gene end by 7 bases; junction bases not matched to a gene: 3.

In its sample, this clonotype was seen many times. The V gene is TRBV12-3 or TRBV12-4, the J gene TRBJ1-4; D is unclear. V lost 6 bases and J 4 bases, leaving 12 bases between the germline ends. The CDR3 runs 14 residues. CDR3 residues: CASSSSGDNEKLFF. CDR3 nucleotides: TGTGCCAGCAGCAGCAGCGGGGATAATGAAAAACTGTTTTTT.

This clonotype was seen only a few times. The chain combines TRBV6-1 with TRBJ2-1; 10 bases line up with TRBD2. The CDR3 sequence is 14 residues long. Germline loops: CDR1 MNHNS, CDR2 SASEGT. Trimming cost V 6 bases and J 8 bases; bases outside gene matches: 7. In DNA form, the CDR3 reads TGTGCCAGCAGGGCGGGACTAGCGATGGATGAGCAGTTCTTC. This translates into CASRAGLAMDEQFF.

This clonotype was seen many times. The DNA of the CDR3 is TGTGCCAGCAGCTTAGGGGCCAGAATGAACACTGAAGCTTTCTTT. As protein: CASSLGARMNTEAFF. V is TRBV11-2 and J is TRBJ1-1; D is ambiguous. This CDR3 is built from 15 residues. V lost 1 base and J 0 bases, leaving 9 bases between the germline ends. From germline, CDR1 is SGHAT and CDR2 FQNNGV.

Written as DNA, the CDR3 is TGTGCCAGTAGTATCACGACGGGGGAGCAGTACTTC. Translation gives CASSITTGEQYF. The chain recombines TRBV19 with TRBJ2-7; D is perhaps TRBD2 (5 bases). The germline CDR1 and CDR2 sequences are LNHDA and SQIVND (reference sequence). Trimming shortened V by 3 bases and J by 7 bases, and 10 bases separated the two germline ends. The CDR3 is 12 residues long. Full variable domain (missing parts from reference TRBV19 and TRBJ2-7): DGGITQSPKYLFRKEGQNVTLSCEQNLNHDAMYWYRQDPGQGLRLIYYSQIVNDFQKGDIAEGYSVSREKKESFPLTVTSAQKNPTAFYLCASSITTGEQYFGPGTRLTVT.

This clonotype was seen many times. V is TRBV7-8 and J is TRBJ2-3; 14 bases are a match to TRBD2. This CDR3 has 15 residues. Germline V gives CDR1 SGHVS, CDR2 FQNEAQ. V lost 5 bases, J lost 5 bases, and 3 bases stayed unmatched. In DNA form, the CDR3 reads TGTGCCAGCAGCCCAGGGACTAGCGGGAGAGATACGCAGTATTTT. This translates into CASSPGTSGRDTQYF.

Many counts were recorded for this clonotype. The gene calls are TRBV20-1 and TRBJ1-5, with D perhaps TRBD1 (6 bases). The length of the CDR3 is 14 residues. CDR1 DFQATT and CDR2 SNEGSKA come from the germline V gene (reference sequence). V gave up 5 bases and J gave up 6 bases, with 17 bases separating them. CDR3 sequence reads: CSAHRVPPSQPQHF. CDR3 in DNA: TGCAGTGCTCACAGGGTGCCTCCCAGTCAGCCCCAGCATTTT.

This clonotype was seen at least ten times. The chain carries TRBV29-1 and TRBJ2-2; unclear D gene. The CDR3 sequence is 11 residues long. V shed 5 bases and J shed 6 bases, with 7 bases lying between them. Germline V gene sequence: CDR1 SQVTM, CDR2 ANQGSEA. The CDR3 is CSVSAPGELFF. The CDR3 nucleotides are TGCAGCGTTTCGGCACCCGGGGAGCTGTTTTTT.

This clonotype came up many times. This rearrangement joins TRBV11-2 to TRBJ2-1; tentative D call: TRBD2 (7 bases). Trimming cost V 0 bases and J 9 bases, with 15 bases left between them. This CDR3 contains 15 residues. Germline V gene lookup returns CDR1 SGHAT and CDR2 FQNNGV. This CDR3 reads CASSLESGTRGEQFF. DNA for the CDR3: TGTGCCAGCAGCTTAGAAAGCGGGACACGAGGTGAGCAGTTCTTC. The whole variable domain, filled in from reference TRBV11-2 and TRBJ2-1, reads EAGVAQSPRYKIIEKRQSVAFWCNPISGHATLYWYQQILGQGPKLLIQFQNNGVVDDSQLPKDRFSAERLKGVDSTLKIQPAKLEDSAVYLCASSLESGTRGEQFFGPGTRLTVL.

This clonotype came up many times. The chain is built from TRBV3-1 and TRBJ2-5; unclear D gene. Per the germline V gene, CDR1 is LGHDT and CDR2 is YNNKEL (reference sequence). The CDR3 runs to 11 residues. With 5 bases removed from V and 2 bases from J, the gap between germline ends came to 3 bases. In DNA, the CDR3 is TGTGCCAGCAGCGAACAAGAGACCCAGTACTTC. Its translation: CASSEQETQYF.

This clonotype showed up many times. The chain combines TRBV12-3 or TRBV12-4 with TRBJ1-1; a weak D match, TRBD1 (6 bases). This CDR3 contains 14 residues. The V gene lost 2 bases and the J gene lost 4 bases, with 11 bases spanning the gap. This chain's CDR3 is CASSLQGTTTEAFF. CDR3 in DNA: TGTGCCAGCAGTTTACAGGGGACAACCACTGAAGCTTTCTTT.

This clonotype showed up many times. This chain uses TRBV10-3 with TRBJ2-2; the match to TRBD1 covers 9 bases. Germline CDR1 is ENHRY and CDR2 is SYGVKD. This CDR3 is 16 amino acids long. The junction had 8 bases not matched to a gene; V was cut back by 3 bases and J by 6 bases. For the CDR3, the DNA is TGTGCCATCAGTGAATGGGACAGGGTTAAATCCGGGGAGCTGTTTTTT. It specifies CAISEWDRVKSGELFF.

This clonotype was observed many times. The rearrangement links TRBV20-1 to TRBJ2-7; possible D gene TRBD1, 6 bases. The CDR3 has 12 residues. The V end lost 3 bases, the J end lost 4 bases, and 10 bases lay between the germline ends. Germline loops: CDR1 DFQATT, CDR2 SNEGSKA (reference sequence). In nucleotides, the CDR3 is TGCAGTGCTAGGGACAGAGAGTACGAGCAGTACTTC. It codes for CSARDREYEQYF.

The CDR3, as DNA: TGCGCCAGCAGCTTGGCAGCTAGCGGGATATACGAGCAGTACTTC. Translated, it gives CASSLAASGIYEQYF. The chain couples TRBV5-1 to TRBJ2-7, with 9 bases lining up with TRBD2. This CDR3 has 15 amino acids. The germline gives CDR1 SGHRS, CDR2 YFSETQ. V lost 0 bases to trimming and J lost 4 bases; unmatched junction nucleotides: 5.

This clonotype has a count of ten or more. The J gene is TRBJ2-1, the V gene TRBV6-5; D is unclear. V was cut by 0 bases and J by 8 bases, with 14 bases left in between. The CDR3 has 15 amino acids. Germline V gene lookup returns CDR1 MNHEY and CDR2 SVGAGI. CDR3 amino acids: CASSYSVFRPDEQFF. CDR3 bases: TGTGCCAGCAGTTACTCAGTTTTTCGGCCCGATGAGCAGTTCTTC.

There are many counts of this clonotype. This chain joins TRBV5-1 and TRBJ1-1, with a tentative D call TRBD1 (5 bases). The CDR3 extends over 13 amino acids. Germline CDR1 is SGHRS and CDR2 is YFSETQ. V was pared by 1 base and J by 3 bases, with 7 bases between. The DNA of the CDR3 is TGCGCCAGCAGCTTGTTACAGGACACTGAAGCTTTCTTT. It is translated as CASSLLQDTEAFF.

This clonotype was observed a few times. The rearrangement uses TRBV5-1 and TRBJ2-2; 8 nucleotides align to TRBD2. This CDR3 comprises 18 residues. The trim removed 4 bases at V and 2 bases at J, leaving 13 bases unmatched. Germline loops: CDR1 SGHRS, CDR2 YFSETQ. CDR3: CASSPRVRAGANTGELFF. CDR3 nucleotide sequence: TGCGCCAGCAGCCCCAGGGTCAGAGCGGGGGCCAACACCGGGGAGCTGTTTTTT.

Concerning this clonotype itself: A much larger clone differs from this one at a single base, so this may be a read error. The rearrangement joins TRBV28 to TRBJ2-3; D is ambiguous. V was shortened by 7 bases and J by 1 base, with 12 bases between the two germline ends. Germline CDR1 and CDR2: MDHEN and SYDVKM. CDR3 length equals 14 residues. Written as DNA, the CDR3 is TGTGCCAGCATGATAAAGGGCGGCACAGATACGCAGTATTTT. Residues: CASMIKGGTDTQYF.

At least ten counts were recorded for this clonotype. The chain employs TRBV29-1 and TRBJ1-4; 9 nucleotides line up with TRBD1. After removal of 5 bases from V and 7 bases from J, the junction contained 8 bases not matched to a gene. This CDR3 is 14 amino acids long. Germline V CDR1 and CDR2: SQVTM, ANQGSEA. The CDR3 spells CSVRNRGQVEKLFF. The CDR3 DNA reads TGCAGCGTTCGGAACAGGGGGCAGGTTGAAAAACTGTTTTTT.

This clonotype was detected many times. This chain connects TRBV20-1 to TRBJ2-7; 9 bases map to TRBD1. This CDR3 comprises 13 residues. J lost 5 bases, V lost 3 bases, and 5 bases had no gene match. Germline V gene sequence: CDR1 DFQATT, CDR2 SNEGSKA (reference sequence). CDR3 DNA: TGCAGTGCTAGTGGACAGGGGACGGACGAGCAGTACTTC. As protein: CSASGQGTDEQYF.

This clonotype was detected ten times or more. The CDR3 loop reads CSANQDSGNTIYF. The DNA of the CDR3 is TGCAGTGCTAATCAGGATTCTGGAAACACCATATATTTT. The V gene is TRBV20-1, the J gene TRBJ1-3, with no clear D. This CDR3 region has 13 residues. Germline-derived CDR1 and CDR2 are DFQATT and SNEGSKA (reference sequence). Trimming pared 4 bases from V and 1 base from J, leaving 8 bases between.

This clonotype was detected ten times or more. This chain joins TRBV27 and TRBJ2-1, with D possibly matching TRBD2 (7 bases). In germline, CDR1 is MNHEY, CDR2 SMNVEV (reference sequence). The V end lost 2 bases, the J end lost 6 bases, and 20 bases lay between the germline ends. The CDR3 extends over 17 amino acids. In DNA, the CDR3 is TGTGCCAGCAGTTTAAGAATAGACAGGTGGGGGGGCAATGAGCAGTTCTTC. This translates into CASSLRIDRWGGNEQFF.

This clonotype was recorded a few times. V is TRBV7-3 and J is TRBJ2-1, with D uncertain. Germline CDR1 and CDR2: SGHTA and FQGTGA. Trimming stripped 2 bases from V and 3 bases from J, with 17 bases between. The CDR3 runs to 17 residues. CDR3 residues: CASSLGIRAQDYNEQFF. In nucleotides, the CDR3 is TGTGCCAGCAGCTTAGGTATCCGGGCCCAGGACTACAATGAGCAGTTCTTC.